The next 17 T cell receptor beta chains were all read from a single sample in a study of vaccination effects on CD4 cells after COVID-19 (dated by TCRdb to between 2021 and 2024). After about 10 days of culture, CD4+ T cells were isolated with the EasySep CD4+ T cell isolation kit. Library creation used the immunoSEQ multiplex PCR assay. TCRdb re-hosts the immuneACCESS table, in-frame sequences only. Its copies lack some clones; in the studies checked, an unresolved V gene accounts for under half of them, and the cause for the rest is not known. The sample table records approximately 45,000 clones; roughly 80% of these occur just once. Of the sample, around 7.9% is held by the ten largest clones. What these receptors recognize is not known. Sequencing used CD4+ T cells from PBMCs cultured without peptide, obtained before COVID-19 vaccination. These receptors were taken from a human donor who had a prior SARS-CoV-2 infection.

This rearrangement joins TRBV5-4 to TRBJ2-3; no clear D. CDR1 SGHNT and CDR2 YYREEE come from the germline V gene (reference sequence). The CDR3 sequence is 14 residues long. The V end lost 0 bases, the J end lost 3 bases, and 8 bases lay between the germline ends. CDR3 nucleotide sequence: TGTGCCAGCAGCTTGGCCTTGGGGACAGATACGCAGTATTTT. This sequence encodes CASSLALGTDTQYF.

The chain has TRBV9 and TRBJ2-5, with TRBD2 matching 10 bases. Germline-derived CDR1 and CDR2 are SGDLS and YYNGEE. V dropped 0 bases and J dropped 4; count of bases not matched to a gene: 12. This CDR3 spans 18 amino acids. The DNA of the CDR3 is TGTGCCAGCAGCGTAGTGGGAGCGGGAGGGCCAAAGCGAGAGACCCAGTACTTC. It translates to CASSVVGAGGPKRETQYF. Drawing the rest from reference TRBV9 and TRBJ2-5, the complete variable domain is DSGVTQTPKHLITATGQRVTLRCSPRSGDLSVYWYQQSLDQGLQFLIQYYNGEERAKGNILERFSAQQFPDLHSELNLSSLELGDSALYFCASSVVGAGGPKRETQYFGPGTRLLVL.

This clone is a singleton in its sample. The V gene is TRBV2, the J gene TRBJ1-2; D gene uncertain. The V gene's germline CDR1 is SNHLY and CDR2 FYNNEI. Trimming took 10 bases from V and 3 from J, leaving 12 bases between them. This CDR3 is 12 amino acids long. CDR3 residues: CATTAGDYGYTF. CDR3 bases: TGTGCCACCACGGCCGGAGACTATGGCTACACCTTC.

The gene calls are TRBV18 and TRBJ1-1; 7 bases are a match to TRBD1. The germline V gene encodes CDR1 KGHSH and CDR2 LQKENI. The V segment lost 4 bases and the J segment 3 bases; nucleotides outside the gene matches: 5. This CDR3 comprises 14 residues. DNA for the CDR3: TGTGCCAGCTCACTTAAAACAGGGGACACTGAAGCTTTCTTT. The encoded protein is CASSLKTGDTEAFF.

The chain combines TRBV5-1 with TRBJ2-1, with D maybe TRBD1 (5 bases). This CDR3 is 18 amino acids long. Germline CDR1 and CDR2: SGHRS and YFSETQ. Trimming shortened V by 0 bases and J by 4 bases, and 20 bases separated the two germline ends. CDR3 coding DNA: TGCGCCAGCAGCTTGGGGACCCAGGCCGCAGGGCTGTACAATGAGCAGTTCTTC. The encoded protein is CASSLGTQAAGLYNEQFF.

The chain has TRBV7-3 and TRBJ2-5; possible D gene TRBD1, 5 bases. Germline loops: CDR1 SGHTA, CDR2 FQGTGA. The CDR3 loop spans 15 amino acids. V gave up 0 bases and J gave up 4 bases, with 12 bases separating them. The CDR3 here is CASSLTSTALETQYF. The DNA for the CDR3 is TGTGCCAGCAGCTTAACTTCGACAGCACTAGAGACCCAGTACTTC. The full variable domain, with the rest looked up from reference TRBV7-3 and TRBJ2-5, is GAGVSQTPSNKVTEKGKYVELRCDPISGHTALYWYRQSLGQGPEFLIYFQGTGAADDSGLPNDRFFAVRPEGSVSTLKIQRTERGDSAVYLCASSLTSTALETQYFGPGTRLLVL.

CDR3 DNA sequence: TGTGCCTGGAGTGTAGGGACTAGCGGCCAAGAGACCCAGTACTTC. It translates to CAWSVGTSGQETQYF. This chain links TRBV30 with TRBJ2-5, with TRBD2 matching 11 bases. Germline V CDR1 and CDR2: GTSNPN, SVGIG (reference sequence). The J segment lost 1 base and the V segment lost 0 bases, leaving 1 base of the junction unmatched. The CDR3 has 15 residues.

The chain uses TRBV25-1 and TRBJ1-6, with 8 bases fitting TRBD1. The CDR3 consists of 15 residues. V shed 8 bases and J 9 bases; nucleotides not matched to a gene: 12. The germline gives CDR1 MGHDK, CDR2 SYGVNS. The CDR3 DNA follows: TGTGCCAGCCGACCCGGGACAGGCGAAATTTCACCCCTCCACTTT. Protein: CASRPGTGEISPLHF. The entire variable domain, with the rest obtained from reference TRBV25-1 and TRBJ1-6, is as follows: EADIYQTPRYLVIGTGKKITLECSQTMGHDKMYWYQQDPGMELHLIHYSYGVNSTEKGDLSSESTVSRIRTEHFPLTLESARPSHTSQYLCASRPGTGEISPLHFGNGTRLTVT.

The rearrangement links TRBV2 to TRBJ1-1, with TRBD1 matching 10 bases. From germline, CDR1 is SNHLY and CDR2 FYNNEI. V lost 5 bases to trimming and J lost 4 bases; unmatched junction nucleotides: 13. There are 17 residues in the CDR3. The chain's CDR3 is CASSKTGQGVYGTEAFF. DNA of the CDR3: TGTGCCAGCAGTAAAACTGGACAGGGGGTTTATGGCACTGAAGCTTTCTTT.

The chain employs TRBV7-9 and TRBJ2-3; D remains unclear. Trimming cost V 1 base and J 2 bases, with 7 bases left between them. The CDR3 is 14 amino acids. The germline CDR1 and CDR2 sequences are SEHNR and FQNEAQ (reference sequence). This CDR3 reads CASSLEGLTDTQYF. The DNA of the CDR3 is TGTGCCAGCAGCTTAGAAGGCCTCACAGATACGCAGTATTTT.

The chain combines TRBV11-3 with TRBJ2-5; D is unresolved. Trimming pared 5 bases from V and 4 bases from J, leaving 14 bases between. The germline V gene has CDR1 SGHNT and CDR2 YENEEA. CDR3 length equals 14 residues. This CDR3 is CASSLGSVRETQYF. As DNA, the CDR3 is TGTGCCAGCAGCCTAGGTTCCGTAAGAGAGACCCAGTACTTC.

CDR3 region: CASSLSGTPRADYGYTF. CDR3 DNA: TGTGCCAGCAGCCTGTCCGGGACACCTCGGGCTGACTATGGCTACACCTTC. The chain carries TRBV7-2 and TRBJ1-2, with a weak D call TRBD1 (6 bases). The CDR3 loop spans 17 amino acids. V lost 5 bases to trimming and J lost 3 bases, with 22 bases between them. The germline CDR1 and CDR2 sequences are SGHTA and FQGNSA.

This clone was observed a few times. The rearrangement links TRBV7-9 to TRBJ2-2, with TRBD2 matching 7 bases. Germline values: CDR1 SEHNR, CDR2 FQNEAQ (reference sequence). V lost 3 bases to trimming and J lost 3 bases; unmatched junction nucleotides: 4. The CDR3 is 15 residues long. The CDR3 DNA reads TGTGCCAGCAGCTTCGGGACTACCCACACCGGGGAGCTGTTTTTT. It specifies CASSFGTTHTGELFF.

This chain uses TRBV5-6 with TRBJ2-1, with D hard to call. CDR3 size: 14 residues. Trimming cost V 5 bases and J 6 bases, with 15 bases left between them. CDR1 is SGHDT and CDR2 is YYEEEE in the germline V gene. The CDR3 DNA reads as TGTGCCAGCAGTTGGTCTGATTCCCTCAATGAGCAGTTCTTC. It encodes CASSWSDSLNEQFF.

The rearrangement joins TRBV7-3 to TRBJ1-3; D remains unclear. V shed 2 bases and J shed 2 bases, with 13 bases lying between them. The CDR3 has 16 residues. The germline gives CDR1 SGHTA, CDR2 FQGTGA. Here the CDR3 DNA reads TGTGCCAGCAGCTTAGCAGAACCTCCTCCTGGAAACACCATATATTTT. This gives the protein CASSLAEPPPGNTIYF.

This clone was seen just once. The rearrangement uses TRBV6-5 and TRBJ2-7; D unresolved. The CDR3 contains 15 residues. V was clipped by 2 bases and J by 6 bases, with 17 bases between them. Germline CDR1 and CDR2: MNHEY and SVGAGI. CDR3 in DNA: TGTGCCAGCAGTTACGCCGGGCCGATGATAGGCGAGCAGTACTTC. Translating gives CASSYAGPMIGEQYF.

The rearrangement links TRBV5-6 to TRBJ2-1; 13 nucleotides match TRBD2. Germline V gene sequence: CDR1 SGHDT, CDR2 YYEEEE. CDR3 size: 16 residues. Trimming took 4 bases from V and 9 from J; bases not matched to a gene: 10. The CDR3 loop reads CASSLPSGLAGAEQFF. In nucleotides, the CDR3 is TGTGCCAGCAGCCTCCCCTCAGGACTAGCGGGAGCTGAGCAGTTCTTC.